This T cell receptor beta chain was profiled in a study of identical twins. Study-wide results and limits: Models came in too low on out-of-frame TCR alpha sharing in monozygotic twins. Zero-insertion analyses were open to partial confounding by invariant MAIT and iNKT cells.

Germline loops: CDR1 SEHNR, CDR2 FQNEAQ (reference sequence). The CDR3 consists of 14 residues. The V end lost 1 base, the J end lost 5 bases, and 11 bases lay between the germline ends. TCRdb reprocessed the 5' RACE reads via MiXCR and lists one record per CDR3 protein. The sample lists some 710,000 distinct CDR3 sequences, 6% to 6.5% occurring once. This clonotype showed up many times. Its antigen is still unknown. J is TRBJ2-5 and V is TRBV7-9, with D unclear. Sequencing was done on a sample of naive T cells sorted from blood. The sequence derives from a man between 18 and 29 years old in good health. Here the CDR3 reads CASSLVPSLETQYF. The DNA of the CDR3 is TGTGCCAGCAGCTTAGTTCCATCCCTGGAGACCCAGTACTTC.